This TCR beta chain was sequenced for a study of blood T cell repertoires in COVID-19. The CDR3 consists of 14 residues. The germline CDR1 and CDR2 sequences are MNHEY and SMNVEV (reference sequence). The V end lost 6 bases, the J end lost 1 base, and 11 bases lay between the germline ends. The table came from immunoSEQ multiplex PCR; TCRdb's copy has only in-frame clones and leaves some out. The data show fewer than 300,000 clones, more than 65% seen once. The chain combines TRBV27 with TRBJ2-3, with TRBD2 as a possible D gene (5 bases). The sequence came from a woman under 30 with acute or convalescent COVID-19. Sample: peripheral blood. The chain's CDR3 is CASRTMGGTDTQYF. The DNA for the CDR3 is TGTGCCAGCAGGACTATGGGCGGCACAGATACGCAGTATTTT.